This paragraph reports one TCR beta chain. The CDR3 is 15 amino acids. Trimming pared 4 bases from V and 2 bases from J, leaving 13 bases between. Per the germline V gene, CDR1 is SGHTA and CDR2 is FQGTGA. PCR primers comprised 60 Vbeta and 13 Jbeta primers. Repertoires were generated with immunoSEQ multiplex PCR, while TCRdb's copy carries only in-frame clones and drops some. The sample has about 110,000 clones; 80% are singletons. The sample originates from a study of cytomegalovirus exposure and HLA in healthy donors. V gene TRBV7-3 combines with J gene TRBJ2-3; possibly TRBD2 for D (5 bases). The sequence came from an older woman in good health and CMV-seropositive. The sequenced sample consisted of PBMCs. CDR3 nucleotides: TGTGCCAGCAGCTCTCTAGCAGACCACACAGATACGCAGTATTTT. This gives the protein CASSSLADHTDTQYF.